This T cell receptor (beta chain) came from a study of cytomegalovirus exposure and HLA in healthy donors (TCRdb year 2017). In the study overall: In an earlier analysis of approximately 640 of the donors, approximately 260 Gb of sequence data and about 110 million unique TCR beta sequences from roughly 180 million T cells were reported. HLA typing included class I and class II loci at four-digit resolution. Rather than using new phenotypic data, the later analysis identified candidate immune exposures from TCR beta sequences and from how often those sequences occurred across donors. All discovery cohort repertoires had been generated using a single sequencing platform. An earlier analysis of 587 of the donors used high-throughput TCR beta sequencing to judge whether each TCR beta V gene segment behaved as functional or pseudogenic. A later analysis re-analyzed previously published TCR beta repertoires from 666 donors and added high-resolution HLA genotyping to study TCR occurrence patterns. In addition to the first cohort of 666 subjects, a separate validation cohort of some 120 different subjects was used. Of the roughly 400 genotyped donors, 81% fell in the genetic ancestry cluster associated with self-reported Caucasian donors. The study aimed to test whether cataloging public T cell receptors could reveal signatures of past pathogen exposure. Among over 350 genotyped donors of the cohort, an average of about 240,000 unique TCR beta nucleotide sequences were sequenced per donor, approximately 20% of them non-productive. The T cell repertoires of several hundred subjects were profiled by immunosequencing and related to cytomegalovirus serostatus. Approximately 300 gigabases of sequencing data and tens of millions of unique TCR sequences were included in an early release covering several hundred HLA-typed donors. About five DR-DQ haplotypes were treated as single units for association and clustering because of strong linkage in the cohort. Alongside the repertoire data, information on donor age, sex, ethnicity and CMV serostatus was compiled. The number of typed donors differed by locus: about 620-630 for A, B, C, DRB1 and DQB1; 522 for DQA1; 606 for DPA1; and around 470 for DPB1. Genome-wide SNP genotypes for about 65% of the roughly 700 donors were used in a later genetic analysis, which treated that subset as a discovery cohort. High-throughput TCR immunosequencing, statistical association of individual TCRs with disease status, and machine learning were combined to predict cytomegalovirus infection status.

In total, fewer than 750 healthy bone marrow donors made up the cohort. All cohort members were sampled while nominally healthy, although unrecorded immune exposures were likely present. The donor tested CMV seropositive, placing the donor among the approximately 290 seropositive members of the cohort. Each donor provided a peripheral blood sample, and peripheral blood mononuclear cells were used for TCR beta sequencing. The Qiagen DNeasy Blood Extraction Kit was used to extract genomic DNA from the blood cell samples. What the authors observed across the whole study: Compared with equally common non-associated chains, HLA-associated TCR beta chains in a later analysis were more clonally expanded and had lower generation probabilities. In this cohort, only TCR beta chains were sequenced, and detectable features were limited by the absence of alpha or paired-chain data. Strong co-occurrence of HLA alleles, especially DR and DQ, made assigning TCR associations to individual alleles difficult. A cluster of highly shared sequence variants was judged likely to represent a technical artifact of the sequencing pipeline. A few of the identified cytomegalovirus-associated TCR beta chains were confirmed in vitro to be specific for cytomegalovirus antigens. Presence/absence analyses assumed roughly uniform sequencing depth across donors, an assumption that may not hold. Because counts were too low, about 17 rarely observed V segments, including chromosome 9 orphons, were excluded from the earlier analysis of several hundred of the donors. CMV serostatus was the only immune exposure information available for the cohort. In both the original and validation cohorts, the classifier was reported to diagnose cytomegalovirus status with high specificity and sensitivity. A further reported finding was that TCR beta sequences accurately predicted the HLA-A and HLA-B alleles for most subjects in the first cohort. The 87-base-pair reads could not distinguish some IMGT-functional V segments, including TRBV6-2 and TRBV6-3, so those segments were excluded. The authors suggested that the approach could potentially be generalized to other disease states and immunological phenotypes. According to a later genetic analysis, donors in an Asian-associated ancestry cluster had fewer N-insertions in productive TCRs than the approximately 690-donor mean. An association between a missense DCLRE1C variant and V-gene and J-gene trimming of TCR beta chains was found in a later genetic analysis and replicated in an independent cohort. According to a later analysis, TCR association rates differed among HLA loci, with DRB1 alleles showing the most associated TCRs and HLA-C alleles showing the fewest. Broadly in line with IMGT annotations, most TCR beta V segments showed up in productive rearrangements about 87% or about 30% of the time in an earlier analysis of roughly 590 of the donors. Across donors, most TCR sequences were observed very rarely, whereas some public TCRs were present in many individuals. The study gave a list of 150 to 200 TCR beta chains associated with cytomegalovirus. According to a later analysis, parvovirus B19, influenza, CMV and Epstein-Barr virus appeared linked to several top co-occurrence clusters. Because HLA typing was unavailable for some donors at each locus, only the typed subset was used in association tests. In a later analysis, most CMV-associated TCR beta chains were found to appear HLA-restricted, with HLA associations seemingly driven largely by CMV exposure. Correlated functional status among segregating V segments might reflect linkage disequilibrium, but an unknown experimental factor could not be ruled out. At a false discovery rate of 0.05, a later analysis linked 16,951 TCR beta sequences to specific HLA alleles.

To note about this clone: The antigen this receptor binds is unknown. No much larger clone is present one base from it, and per-base qualities are unavailable.

Library generation was performed with the immunoSEQ multiplex PCR assay. A mixture of 60 forward primers for TCR Vbeta segments and 13 reverse primers for TCR Jbeta segments was used in the multiplex PCR. Amplification of the CDR3 region of rearranged TCR beta genes was performed with a multiplex PCR assay on genomic DNA. The Illumina HiSeq System was used to sequence the amplified TCR beta libraries as 87-base-pair reads. As for the original processing: A later analysis tallied 75 million to 95 million unique TCR beta chains across the 550 to 850 repertoires, and about 10 million of those chains were shared by two or more donors. A nearest-neighbor algorithm error-corrected the raw reads and collapsed the reads into unique sequences, merging closely related sequences to remove PCR and sequencing errors. CDR3 sequences were aligned to IMGT reference sequences to assign V, D and J gene segments. For a sequence to be retained, a match of at least six nucleotides to both a V gene segment and a J gene segment was required. Rearrangements were called productive when the CDR3 lacked stop codons and stayed in frame with V and J; all others were non-productive. CDR3 was defined according to IMGT convention as the region running from the second conserved V-encoded cysteine to the conserved J-encoded phenylalanine. The earlier analysis of 587 of the donors excluded sequences that lacked an unambiguous match to a single V gene segment. An earlier analysis of some 500 of the donors classified V segments as functional when productive rearrangements were above 56.7% and as segregating when the standard deviation between donors was above 5%. A statistical classification framework was built to diagnose cytomegalovirus status from the catalog of TCR beta chain sequences. In a later analysis, TCR nucleotide sequences were compared against IMGT/GENE-DB human TR gene sequences so that V and J genes could be assigned. Using the TCRdist pipeline, a later analysis assigned CDR3 sequences along with most-parsimonious VDJ recombination scenarios. In a later analysis, every TCR beta chain was defined by the combination of its CDR3 amino acid sequence and its V-gene family, and reads without a unique V-gene family were dropped. As a way to deal with suspected cross-contamination and a sequencing artifact, a later analysis dropped under 600 nucleotide sequences that were highly shared and had low generation probability. A later analysis calculated a clonal expansion index for each public chain from normalized within-repertoire ranks of inferred template counts. In a later analysis, generation probabilities were computed with a VDJ recombination model fitted to out-of-frame rearrangements, and the resulting probabilities were checked against IGoR. A later analysis scored TCR-TCR, TCR-HLA and TCR-CMV co-occurrence with hypergeometric tests, applying a repertoire-size bias correction to TCR pairs. False discovery rates were estimated in a later analysis by permuting HLA or CMV assignments 20 times. In a later analysis, co-occurring TCRs were grouped using DBSCAN, and TCRdist sequence similarity was added for clustering within HLA-allele-positive subsets. Repertoires with fewer than 30,000 or more than 120,000 public chains were left out of co-occurrence clustering, as were a handful of repertoires with anomalous nucleotide sharing. TCRdb's version of the immuneACCESS table is confined to in-frame rearrangements and falls short of the full clone set. An unresolved V gene accounts for under half of the shortfall where checked; the remainder is of unknown origin. V and J calls and clone size are as listed in that table; D and trimming were resolved from the DNA. Here the sample has 150,000 to 180,000 clones; 80% occur a single time. Of the sample, roughly 5.9% is held by the ten largest clones.

Counted from cysteine to phenylalanine, this CDR3 has 16 amino acids. Solely the CDR3 DNA is kept, with 48 bases framed from the first base. For CDR1 and CDR2, the germline V gene lists SGHTA and FQGNSA. Germline trimming amounts to 4 bases on V and 0 bases on J, with 4 as the count of junction bases outside the gene matches. Sequences were obtained from PBMCs. This sequence was found in a woman between 40 and 55 years old in good health and CMV-seropositive. The chain employs TRBV7-2 and TRBJ2-5; 11 middle bases align to TRBD2. The bases read TGTGCCAGCAGCTACGGGACTAGCGGAAACCAAGAGACCCAGTACTTC. This codes for CASSYGTSGNQETQYF.